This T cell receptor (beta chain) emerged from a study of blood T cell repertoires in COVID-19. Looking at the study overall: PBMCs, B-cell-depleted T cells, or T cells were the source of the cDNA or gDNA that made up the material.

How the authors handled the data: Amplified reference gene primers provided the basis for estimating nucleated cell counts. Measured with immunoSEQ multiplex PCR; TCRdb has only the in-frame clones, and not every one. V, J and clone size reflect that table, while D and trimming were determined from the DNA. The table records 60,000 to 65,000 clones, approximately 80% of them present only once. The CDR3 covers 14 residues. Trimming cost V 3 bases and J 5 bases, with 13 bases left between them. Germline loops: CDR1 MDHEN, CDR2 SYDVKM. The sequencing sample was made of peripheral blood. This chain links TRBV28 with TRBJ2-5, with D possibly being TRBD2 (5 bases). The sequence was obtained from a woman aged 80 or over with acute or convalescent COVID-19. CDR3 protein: CASSLPLGGETQYF. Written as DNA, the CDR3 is TGTGCCAGCAGTTTGCCCCTCGGCGGGGAGACCCAGTACTTC.